The clone carrying this T cell receptor (beta chain) was detected once. Original data processing: From reference gene primer amplification, estimates of nucleated cell counts were derived. The assay was immunoSEQ multiplex PCR, and TCRdb's table has in-frame clones only and misses some. V and J calls and clone size follow that table, whereas D and trimming were derived from the DNA. The table includes 150,000 to 200,000 clones, over 75% detected once. The CDR3 is 16 residues long. The trim removed 4 bases at V and 6 bases at J, leaving 7 bases unmatched. Germline V lookup: CDR1 SGHKS, CDR2 YYEKEE (reference sequence). The data derive from a study of blood T cell repertoires in COVID-19. Overall study context: Some COVID-19 samples were acute and others convalescent; all came from the United States, Italy and Spain. From T cells, B-cell-depleted T cells, or PBMCs came the material, which was cDNA or gDNA.

Material for sequencing was peripheral blood. The gene calls are TRBV5-5 and TRBJ2-1; TRBD2 matches at 13 bases. The clonotype was recovered from a woman between 70 and 85 years old with acute or convalescent COVID-19. The CDR3 protein is CASSPRLAGGGNEQFF. The CDR3, as DNA: TGTGCCAGCAGCCCACGACTAGCGGGAGGAGGCAATGAGCAGTTCTTC.